The subject of this entry is one T cell receptor beta chain. Its antigen target is currently unknown. No base-level quality is on record; no much larger clone is a single base apart. TCRbeta CDR3 regions were amplified from genomic DNA by means of the immunoSEQ Assay, a bias-controlled multiplex PCR. The study's own analysis went as follows. The number of nucleated cells in each sample was estimated from the amplification of reference gene primers within the assay. To quantify the absolute abundance of each unique TCRbeta CDR3 rearrangement, sequence reads were collapsed and filtered. For each sample, productive Simpson clonality was calculated as the square root of Simpson's diversity index over productive rearrangements. What TCRdb holds here is the immuneACCESS table cut down to in-frame rearrangements. Part of the clones is not present; checked against another copy, under half of the missing clones reflect an unresolved V gene, and the others are unexplained. V, J and clone size were drawn from that table, and D and trimming were deduced from the DNA. This sample has 150,000 to 200,000 clones in its table, and 83% of those were observed once. The top ten constitute about 1.6% of the sample.

Trimming takes 0 bases off V and 0 bases off J; junction bases not matched to a gene: 7. CDR1 is given as LNHDA and CDR2 as SQIVND, both from the germline V gene (reference sequence). The CDR3 covers 18 residues, taking in both the cysteine and the phenylalanine. Only the CDR3 part of the read is kept: 54 bases, read in frame from the first base. The collaborating institutions used their own protocols to collect whole blood in K2EDTA tubes. For TCRbeta analysis, collaborators shipped samples as frozen whole blood, isolated PBMCs, or DNA extracted from either of those sample types. This sample is part of a study of blood T cell repertoires in COVID-19 (dated by TCRdb to 2018 to 2021). Regarding the complete study: Collaborator samples came from the United States, Italy and Spain and covered acute and convalescent phases of COVID-19. The material from the prospective study consisted of cDNA or gDNA derived from T cells, B-cell-depleted T cells, or PBMCs. The repertoires were made available in a free public database intended to serve as a resource for research on the immune response to SARS-CoV-2. The sample metadata nearly always contained a de-identified subject ID, COVID-19 status, age in years and sex. The dataset comprised deeply sampled blood TCRbeta repertoires from subjects exposed to, actively infected with, or recovered from COVID-19. Where HLA class I and class II types were available, the types were taken from metadata supplied by the sample provider, not from assay-based typing. Samples came from the ongoing ImmuneRACE study (first 160 participants) plus 1,254 subjects from 6 global collaborators. Paper-wide results and their limitations: The quantity of clinical and demographic metadata differed by source and by participant and was supplied without curation.

The sample was peripheral blood. The chain is assembled from TRBV19 and TRBJ2-7; the central 11 bases match TRBD1. This clonotype was obtained from a human donor in a cohort sampled during active COVID-19. The sequenced DNA is TGTGCCAGTAGTATAGAGACAATCGGACAGGGGGCCTCCTACGAGCAGTACTTC. This gives the protein CASSIETIGQGASYEQYF.